This TCR beta chain stems from a study of T cell repertoires in ileal Crohn's disease (dated by TCRdb to the late 2010s). In terms of the full investigation: The median duration of disease was approximately 8.3 years, and at the time of surgery around 32% of patients were active smokers. A total of about 170 mucosal samples from 57 patients were sequenced, collected from several sites on the surgical specimen and at postoperative endoscopy. Running in parallel with the study was a multicentre cohort set up to find predictors of early endoscopic recurrence following ileocolonic resection. M6 samples were neoterminal ileum biopsies taken at postoperative colonoscopy. TCR repertoire analysis was done in 50 or so Crohn's disease patients from a prospective multicentre cohort. Endoscopic postoperative recurrence was defined as a Rutgeerts score above i0. All patients had surgery for a complication: stricturing disease in around 61% and penetrating disease in around 40%. About half of the patients received postoperative therapy: some 12 received thiopurines and about 19 received anti-TNF agents. Results and caveats for the whole study, not just this receptor: Endoscopic recurrence was found to be associated with higher high-frequency clone percentages at surgery, and recurrence was observed in all patients with clonality above 26.8% (18/57). Only a subgroup of patients, of unstated size, had their mucosal CD4 and CD8 T cells sorted and sequenced. Compared with CD4 T cells, sorted CD8 T cells held more high-frequency clones, which suggests that the mucosal expansions were mostly CD8. Patients who were active smokers at surgery had a significantly higher proportion of clonal expansions than non-smokers (around 24% vs 18%, p=0.02). Postoperative endoscopy timing varied within the first year after surgery, with a median delay of approximately 6.3 months.

Turning to this clone: Its antigen remains unidentified. Nothing much larger sits one base from this clone, and base qualities are not available.

For commercial TCRB immunosequencing, approximately 460 nanograms of biopsy DNA were submitted for each sample. A two-step, amplification bias-controlled multiplex PCR was used by Adaptive Biotechnology to amplify CDR3 regions from genomic DNA. The first PCR used primers for every V and J gene segment; the second PCR added barcodes and Illumina adapters. An Illumina instrument was used to sequence the CDR3 libraries. In the source study's methods: The analysis drew on both the pipelines supplied by the vendor and custom analysis of the raw data in R/Bioconductor running R version 3.3.0. Clonality, which ranges from 0 to 1, was calculated as the inverse of the normalised Shannon entropy across all productive clones. High-frequency clones were defined as the share of the repertoire occupied by the top 100 clones, with only clones passing a 95% confidence test being retained. Repertoire diversity was measured with the Simpson index, and overlap between samples was measured with the Morisita-Horn index. Drawn from immuneACCESS, this table holds only the in-frame rearrangements with V and J called that TCRdb kept. Clones are partly lost; checked studies trace under half to an unresolved V gene and leave the rest unexplained. Clone size and the V and J calls come from that table; the DNA yielded D and trimming. This sample lists about 62,000 clones; approximately 91% were detected once. In total, the top ten clones hold roughly 2% of the sample.

The germline V gene encodes CDR1 SQVTM and CDR2 ANQGSEA. From its cysteine to its phenylalanine, the CDR3 spans 12 amino acids. The kept DNA is CDR3 alone, 36 bases in frame from the first base. What the time point label conveys for this sample: neoterminal ileum biopsy at postoperative endoscopy, about 6 months after surgery. Eligible patients were adults with ileal or ileocolonic Crohn's disease who had an indication for ileocolonic resection. Before DNA extraction, whole ileal mucosal biopsies were kept frozen at -80 degrees C. Genomic DNA was isolated from frozen whole biopsies using a TRizol-based method, and the DNA was quantified with a NanoDrop 2000 spectrophotometer.

The chain links TRBV29-1 with TRBJ1-3, with no confidently assigned D gene. This receptor was obtained from an adult with Crohn's disease. Sample: ileal tissue. In nucleotides, the sequence is TGCAGTGGTACAACCGGGGGAAACACCATATATTTT. This is translated as CSGTTGGNTIYF.